This T cell receptor (beta chain) came from a study of PD-1 blockade in classical Hodgkin lymphoma. Noted time point: cycle 4 day 1 (C4D1), after less than seven weeks of nivolumab. All the patients suffered relapse after autologous stem cell transplantation, and brentuximab vedotin exposure differed. Magnetic depletion of unwanted cells isolated CD4+ T cells from thawed PBMCs. Best outcomes ranged across complete response, partial response and progressive disease. Using immunoSEQ multiplex PCR, the repertoire was profiled, and TCRdb retains in-frame clones only, with some absent. Among about 22,000 clones listed, under 75% were seen once. Study observations and caveats: Newly diagnosed patients had diversity similar to the baseline diversity of complete responders. In newly diagnosed patients, baseline TCR diversity was reportedly below that of healthy donors.

Turning to this clone: Its antigen is undetermined.

Germline CDR1 is SNHLY and CDR2 is FYNNEI. Trimming stripped 5 bases from V and 6 bases from J, with 14 bases between. CDR3 size: 15 residues. This sample comprised CD4+ T cells from blood, obtained before the fourth cycle of nivolumab. This sequence was found in a human donor with classical Hodgkin lymphoma. The chain couples TRBV2 to TRBJ1-6; D not resolved. CDR3: CASSPYGDFNSPLHF. Written as DNA, the CDR3 is TGTGCCAGCAGTCCTTATGGGGATTTTAATTCACCCCTCCACTTT. Looking up the rest from reference TRBV2 and TRBJ1-6 gives the full variable domain: EPEVTQTPSHQVTQMGQEVILRCVPISNHLYFYWYRQILGQKVEFLVSFYNNEISEKSEIFDDQFSVERPDGSNFTLKIRSTKLEDSAMYFCASSPYGDFNSPLHFGNGTRLTVT.